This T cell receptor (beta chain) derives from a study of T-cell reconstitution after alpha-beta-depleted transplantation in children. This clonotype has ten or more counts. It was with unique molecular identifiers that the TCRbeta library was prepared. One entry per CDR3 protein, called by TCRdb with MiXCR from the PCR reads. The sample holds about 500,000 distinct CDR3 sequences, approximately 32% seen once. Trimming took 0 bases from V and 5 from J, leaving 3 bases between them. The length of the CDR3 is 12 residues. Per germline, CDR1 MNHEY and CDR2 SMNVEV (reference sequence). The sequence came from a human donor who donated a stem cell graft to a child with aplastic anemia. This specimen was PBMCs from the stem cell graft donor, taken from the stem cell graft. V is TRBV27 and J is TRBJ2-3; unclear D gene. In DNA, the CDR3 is TGTGCCAGCAGTTTATCGAAAGATACGCAGTATTTT. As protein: CASSLSKDTQYF.